This T cell receptor (beta chain) was identified during a study of Graves' ophthalmopathy and Graves' hyperthyroidism. Broader study findings: Among thyroid clonotypes expanded above 0.001 frequency, most also appeared in blood.

V was trimmed by 0 bases and J by 4 bases, leaving 19 bases between them. CDR3 length equals 17 residues. Looked up from germline, CDR1 is SGHRS and CDR2 is YFSETQ. Ophthalmopathy in the donors was of moderate-to-severe activity, with CAS ≥3, NOSPECS ≥4 and duration under 3 months. As diagnostic evidence, clinical symptoms, serum thyroxine, TRAb, thyroid ultrasound and orbital computed tomography were relied upon. The PBMC fraction was derived from over 9 ml of fresh peripheral blood. On this clonotype: What it binds is unknown.

Amplification targeted the TCR beta CDR3 regions, with RNA transcripts as the source material. HTBI-primed RT-PCR formed the first round, and a multiplex PCR formed the second. TCRdb passed the multiplex PCR reads through MiXCR, listing each CDR3 protein once. There are about 370,000 distinct CDR3 sequences in the sample; around 19% occur only once, and around 1.4% lies in the top ten. The sample consisted of peripheral blood. The sequence came from a woman younger than 35 with Graves' ophthalmopathy. This rearrangement joins TRBV5-1 to TRBJ2-5; tentative D call: TRBD2 (5 bases). The CDR3 nucleotides read TGCGCCAGCAGCTTGGACCTGGAGACGGGGTCGAGAGAGACCCAGTACTTC. As protein: CASSLDLETGSRETQYF.